A single sample is the source of the 18 T cell receptor beta chains below, sequenced in a study of blood T cell repertoires in COVID-19. Profiled with immunoSEQ multiplex PCR; TCRdb holds only in-frame clones, not every one. Counted here are about 190,000 clones, about 81% occurring once; the ten biggest clones make up 2.5% to 3.5%. The sample comprised PBMCs or T cells enriched from blood (not recorded which). These receptors all come from a woman aged 25 to 39 who had recovered from COVID-19.

This chain links TRBV28 with TRBJ2-2, with 7 positions matching TRBD1. The V and J ends lost 6 bases and 7 bases, in that order; junction bases with no gene match: 11. This CDR3 comprises 15 residues. The germline CDR1 and CDR2 sequences are MDHEN and SYDVKM. CDR3 coding DNA: TGTGCCAGCAGCCAACGACCCAGGGGGATCGGGGAGCTGTTTTTT. Its translation is CASSQRPRGIGELFF.

The chain couples TRBV19 to TRBJ2-5; possible D gene TRBD1, 5 bases. V was pared by 1 base and J by 3 bases, with 9 bases between. The CDR3 loop spans 14 amino acids. From germline, CDR1 is LNHDA and CDR2 SQIVND (reference sequence). The CDR3 nucleotides read TGTGCCAGTAGTATAGGGGCAGGGAAAGAGACCCAGTACTTC. Amino acids: CASSIGAGKETQYF. The full variable domain, in which reference TRBV19 and TRBJ2-5 provide the parts outside the CDR3, is DGGITQSPKYLFRKEGQNVTLSCEQNLNHDAMYWYRQDPGQGLRLIYYSQIVNDFQKGDIAEGYSVSREKKESFPLTVTSAQKNPTAFYLCASSIGAGKETQYFGPGTRLLVL.

This clone appeared a few times. The chain couples TRBV12-3 or TRBV12-4 to TRBJ2-2; no firm D call. The CDR3 runs to 11 residues. V was cut by 6 bases and J by 7 bases, with 6 bases left in between. CDR3 in DNA: TGTGCCAGCAGCGAGTTCGGGGAGCTGTTTTTT. Translated, it gives CASSEFGELFF.

This clone was observed a handful of times. The chain employs TRBV19 and TRBJ1-3; TRBD1 agrees at 8 bases. The CDR3 has 17 residues. The junction had 12 bases not matched to a gene; V was cut back by 5 bases and J by 3 bases. Per the germline V gene, CDR1 is LNHDA and CDR2 is SQIVND (reference sequence). The CDR3 is CASSSGTGVSSGNTIYF. The CDR3 nucleotides are TGTGCCAGTAGTTCCGGGACAGGCGTCTCTAGTGGAAACACCATATATTTT.

This chain links TRBV9 with TRBJ2-1, with TRBD2 matching over 10 bases. From germline, CDR1 is SGDLS and CDR2 YYNGEE. This CDR3 has 15 amino acids. The trim removed 2 bases at V and 10 bases at J, leaving 9 bases unmatched. The CDR3 DNA sequence: TGTGCCAGCAGCGTTGGCCAGCGGGGGGGCAGCGAGCAGTTCTTC. This codes for CASSVGQRGGSEQFF.

The CDR3 DNA follows: TGTGCCAGCTCACCACGCCCCCGGAGCACTGAAGCTTTCTTT. Its protein product is CASSPRPRSTEAFF. This chain links TRBV18 with TRBJ1-1; D uncertain. The CDR3 sequence is 14 residues long. Germline V CDR1 and CDR2: KGHSH, LQKENI. V was shortened by 1 base and J by 4 bases, with 10 bases between the two germline ends.

The rearrangement uses TRBV7-2 and TRBJ2-2; D perhaps matches TRBD2 (7 bases). The CDR3 spans 17 residues. Germline CDR1 and CDR2: SGHTA and FQGNSA. The V and J ends lost 5 bases and 4 bases respectively, with 20 bases between them. CDR3 loop: CASSPRAGASRTGELFF. The CDR3 DNA is TGTGCCAGCAGCCCGCGGGCGGGGGCCTCCCGCACCGGGGAGCTGTTTTTT. The full variable domain, its missing parts supplied by reference TRBV7-2 and TRBJ2-2, is GAGVSQSPSNKVTEKGKDVELRCDPISGHTALYWYRQSLGQGLEFLIYFQGNSAPDKSGLPSDRFSAERTGGSVSTLTIQRTQQEDSAVYLCASSPRAGASRTGELFFGEGSRLTVL.

The gene calls are TRBV2 and TRBJ1-2; no clear D gene. In germline, CDR1 is SNHLY, CDR2 FYNNEI. V was shortened by 5 bases and J by 1 base, with 14 bases between the two germline ends. The CDR3 extends over 15 amino acids. CDR3 sequence: CASSPFNSFNYGYTF. As DNA, the CDR3 is TGTGCCAGCAGTCCTTTTAATAGTTTTAACTATGGCTACACCTTC.

The chain has TRBV1 and TRBJ2-1; the table's D call, TRBD2, was not checked against the DNA. TRBV1 is a known pseudogene. The CDR3 has 21 residues. Here the CDR3 DNA reads TGCACCAGCAGCCAAGAAGTGTATCGGGTTAAAGGACTAGCGAGGTACAATGAGCAGTTCTTC. Translated, it gives CTSSQEVYRVKGLARYNEQFF.

V gene TRBV7-2 combines with J gene TRBJ2-1; D remains unclear. Germline V gene lookup returns CDR1 SGHTA and CDR2 FQGNSA. This CDR3 has 13 amino acids. Trimming left V 0 bases short and J 8 bases short, with 8 bases between. The DNA of the CDR3 is TGTGCCAGCAGCTTAGCTAGAGTGGATGAGCAGTTCTTC. Translation gives CASSLARVDEQFF.

The V call is TRBV19, the J call TRBJ1-5; D gene unclear. CDR1 LNHDA and CDR2 SQIVND come from the germline V gene (reference sequence). The V end was cut by 3 bases, the J end by 5 bases, with 17 bases between. The CDR3 totals 16 residues. The CDR3 loop reads CASSISVGRMDQPQHF. The CDR3 region has the DNA TGTGCCAGTAGTATCTCCGTGGGCAGGATGGATCAGCCCCAGCATTTT.

V usage is TRBV6-2 or TRBV6-3 and J usage is TRBJ1-3; unclear D gene. In germline, CDR1 is MNHEY, CDR2 SVGEGT. The ends were cut back, 4 bases at V and 4 bases at J, with 11 bases in the middle. This CDR3 is built from 14 residues. CDR3 protein: CASSSPGRGNTIYF. CDR3 nucleotides: TGTGCCAGCAGTTCCCCGGGGAGAGGAAACACCATATATTTT.

The CDR3 DNA reads TGTGCCAGTAACCCAGGGGGCGACAATCAGCCCCAGCATTTT. This codes for CASNPGGDNQPQHF. The rearrangement uses TRBV19 and TRBJ1-5; the match to TRBD1 covers 8 bases. With V trimmed by 7 bases and J by 3 bases, 5 bases remained unmatched. Germline values: CDR1 LNHDA, CDR2 SQIVND (reference sequence). The CDR3 is made up of 14 amino acids.

This clone was recorded a few times. The V call is TRBV7-8, the J call TRBJ2-2; TRBD2 matches at 13 bases. After removal of 4 bases from V and 3 bases from J, the junction contained 8 bases not matched to a gene. This CDR3 contains 18 residues. Germline V gene lookup returns CDR1 SGHVS and CDR2 FQNEAQ. CDR3 sequence: CASSSPLAGGAYTGELFF. The DNA for the CDR3 is TGTGCCAGCAGCTCCCCACTAGCGGGAGGGGCCTACACCGGGGAGCTGTTTTTT.

The chain couples TRBV28 to TRBJ1-5; no firm D call. This CDR3 has 12 amino acids. CDR1 and CDR2 (germline): MDHEN, SYDVKM. Trimming removed 2 bases from V and 9 bases from J, with 8 bases in between. CDR3 in amino acids: CASSLETGPQHF. The CDR3 DNA follows: TGTGCCAGCAGTTTAGAGACGGGGCCCCAGCATTTT. Full variable domain (rest looked up from reference TRBV28 and TRBJ1-5): DVKVTQSSRYLVKRTGEKVFLECVQDMDHENMFWYRQDPGLGLRLIYFSYDVKMKEKGDIPEGYSVSREKKERFSLILESASTNQTSMYLCASSLETGPQHFGDGTRLSIL.

This chain joins TRBV5-1 and TRBJ2-7; possible D gene TRBD2, 5 bases. Germline CDR1 and CDR2: SGHRS and YFSETQ. The CDR3 has 16 residues. The V and J ends lost 0 bases and 0 bases respectively, with 13 bases between them. The CDR3 DNA reads TGCGCCAGCAGCTTGGCCGGCGACACTAGCTCCTACGAGCAGTACTTC. Its translation is CASSLAGDTSSYEQYF.

The CDR3 loop reads CAWSQGGAGTDTQYF. DNA of the CDR3: TGTGCCTGGAGCCAAGGGGGAGCGGGCACAGATACGCAGTATTTT. The chain uses TRBV30 and TRBJ2-3; D might be TRBD1 (6 bases). The CDR3 is 15 amino acids. Germline assignment: CDR1 GTSNPN and CDR2 SVGIG (reference sequence). The V and J ends lost 3 bases and 1 base respectively, with 14 bases between them.

The V gene is TRBV9, the J gene TRBJ2-1, with TRBD2 identical over 10 bases. Trimming cost V 0 bases and J 5 bases; bases outside gene matches: 5. Germline assignment: CDR1 SGDLS and CDR2 YYNGEE. This CDR3 has 16 amino acids. The CDR3 is CASSVVASGSNNEQFF. For the CDR3, the DNA is TGTGCCAGCAGCGTAGTAGCTAGCGGGAGCAACAATGAGCAGTTCTTC.